Presented here are 4 T cell receptor beta chains from one specimen sequenced in a study of CD8+CD57+ T cells in acquired aplastic anemia. Genomic DNA, serving as template, underwent TCR beta VDJ and CDR3 profiling. TCRdb reprocessed the reads with MiXCR, giving one entry per CDR3 protein. This table holds about 270,000 distinct CDR3 sequences, roughly 80% found once. For sequencing, patients were chosen who had shown expansion of CD8+CD57+ cells by flow cytometry. Sample: sorted CD4+, CD8+, or CD8+CD57+ T cells (not recorded which) from PBMCs. These receptor sequences come from a human donor with aplastic anemia.

Only a few counts were recorded for this clonotype. The V and J genes are TRBV7-9 and TRBJ1-6; unclear D gene. There are 13 residues in the CDR3. CDR1 is SEHNR, CDR2 FQNEAQ, per germline (reference sequence). V was cut by 5 bases and J by 8 bases, with 10 bases left in between. CDR3 in amino acids: CASSATGYSPLHF. As DNA, the CDR3 is TGTGCCAGCAGCGCCACGGGGTATTCACCCCTCCACTTT.

On this clonotype: Since no conserved phenylalanine or tryptophan closes the CDR3, a read error is the likely cause. The DNA is left out, because the CDR3 cannot be placed on it with certainty; the CDR3 is given as TCRdb lists it. The chain couples TRBV7-6 to TRBJ2-3; TRBD2 is the table's D call, not checked against the DNA. Germline lookup yields CDR1 SGHVS and CDR2 FNYEAQ. The length of the CDR3 is 14 amino acids, counting both ends. The CDR3 reads CASSLAEGGYNSPL.

The CDR3, as DNA: TGTGCCAGCGGAGGAGCCGGGCACGGGCAGTACTTCCAGTACTTC. It translates to CASGGAGHGQYFQYF. The rearrangement uses TRBV9 and TRBJ2-5; perhaps TRBD2 as D (5 bases). Trimming took off 7 bases at V and 10 bases at J, with 26 bases between the two ends. CDR1 and CDR2 from the germline V gene are SGDLS and YYNGEE. The CDR3 is made up of 15 amino acids.

V and J are TRBV9 and TRBJ2-3; D call uncertain. CDR3 length: 16 amino acids. CDR1 SGDLS and CDR2 YYNGEE come from the germline V gene. The V end lost 0 bases, the J end lost 10 bases, and 21 bases lay between the germline ends. CDR3 in DNA: TGTGCCAGCAGCGTAGAGCCAGCCCGAAATCGGCCCCCGCAGTATTTT. Encoded protein: CASSVEPARNRPPQYF.